This T cell receptor (beta chain) was found in a study of vaccination effects on CD4 cells after COVID-19. Peptide-pool stimulation followed by sequencing identified expanded antigen-specific CD4+ clonotypes in the ViraFEST assay. CD4+ T cell isolation took place after 10 days of culture. Testing of the vaccine recipients showed negative nucleocapsid antibodies and no prior SARS-CoV-2 infection. CDR3 size: 15 residues. Per the germline V gene, CDR1 is KGHSH and CDR2 is LQKENI. V shed 3 bases and J 4 bases; nucleotides not matched to a gene: 8. Measured with immunoSEQ multiplex PCR; TCRdb has only the in-frame clones, and not every one. Of some 69,000 clones in the sample, roughly 74% are singletons; the top ten hold over 2.5%. About this clone: Its antigen is not known.

Whole-study results and caveats: Marked clonal contraction was seen late after vaccination (in both infection- and vaccine-induced clones). The vaccine-induced clones of healthy vaccinees included only 1 of 255 that cross-reacted with common cold coronaviruses.

The V and J genes are TRBV18 and TRBJ1-1, with 7 bases that match TRBD1. This TCR was sampled from a human donor who received a COVID-19 vaccine. Sample: CD4+ T cells from PBMCs cultured with HCoV-NL63 spike peptides, taken before COVID-19 vaccination. The CDR3 sequence is CASSPNPAGGTEAFF. CDR3 nucleotides: TGTGCCAGCTCACCCAACCCCGCAGGGGGCACTGAAGCTTTCTTT.